Following are 25 T cell receptor beta chains from one sample sequenced in a study of blood T cell repertoires in COVID-19. The data were produced by immunoSEQ multiplex PCR, yet TCRdb's version contains in-frame clones alone and is incomplete. The sample lists about 69,000 clones, less than 85% occurring once. Sequenced sample: peripheral blood. Every receptor here comes from a man aged 45-65 years with COVID-19, enrolled during active disease.

This rearrangement joins TRBV7-9 to TRBJ1-2, with TRBD1 identical over 9 bases. This CDR3 has 14 residues. V shed 5 bases and J 8 bases; nucleotides not matched to a gene: 9. Germline CDR1 reads SEHNR; CDR2 reads FQNEAQ (reference sequence). The CDR3 is CASSRRDRVSGYTF. CDR3 nucleotides: TGTGCCAGCAGCCGACGGGACAGGGTTTCGGGCTACACCTTC.

V usage is TRBV13 and J usage is TRBJ1-1; 7 bases line up with TRBD1. CDR3 size: 17 residues. Germline V CDR1 and CDR2: PRHDT, FYEKMQ (reference sequence). J lost 1 base, V lost 2 bases, and 10 bases had no gene match. The CDR3: CASSLPTPGQRNTEAFF. The CDR3 nucleotides are TGTGCCAGCAGCTTACCCACACCGGGACAGCGGAACACTGAAGCTTTCTTT.

The rearrangement uses TRBV6-5 and TRBJ2-7; 7 positions agree with TRBD2. Germline values: CDR1 MNHEY, CDR2 SVGAGI. J was trimmed by 3 bases and V by 5 bases; bases with no gene match: 7. The CDR3 loop spans 14 amino acids. The chain's CDR3 is CASSPSPGGYEQYF. CDR3 sequence (DNA): TGTGCCAGCAGTCCTTCCCCGGGGGGCTACGAGCAGTACTTC.

This chain joins TRBV18 and TRBJ1-2; 11 bases match TRBD1. Germline-derived CDR1 and CDR2 are KGHSH and LQKENI. V gave up 4 bases and J gave up 5 bases; unmatched junction bases: 12. This CDR3 has 17 residues. The CDR3 bases are TGTGCCAGCTCACTCGCCTTTCCGGACAGGGGGCTTTATGGCTACACCTTC. As protein: CASSLAFPDRGLYGYTF.

The rearrangement links TRBV5-1 to TRBJ2-5; 9 bases agree with TRBD2. The CDR3 spans 16 residues. The ends lost 2 bases at V and 5 bases at J; junction bases unmatched: 10. Per germline, CDR1 SGHRS and CDR2 YFSETQ. CDR3 protein: CASSLGRGGRSETQYF. The CDR3, as DNA: TGCGCCAGCAGCTTAGGGCGGGGGGGACGGAGCGAGACCCAGTACTTC.

The chain couples TRBV7-9 to TRBJ2-4; 7 bases are a match to TRBD2. This CDR3 has 17 residues. The junction had 16 bases not matched to a gene; V was cut back by 5 bases and J by 6 bases. Per the germline V gene, CDR1 is SEHNR and CDR2 is FQNEAQ (reference sequence). The CDR3 DNA reads TGTGCCAGCAGCATGCGGACGGGAGGATTGCCAGGAAACATTCAGTACTTC. This translates into CASSMRTGGLPGNIQYF.

The chain recombines TRBV5-1 with TRBJ1-4, with D perhaps matching TRBD1 (5 bases). The V gene's germline CDR1 is SGHRS and CDR2 YFSETQ. V lost 5 bases, J lost 8 bases, and 22 bases lay in between. This CDR3 contains 16 residues. The CDR3 DNA follows: TGCGCCAGCAGGAACTTTTCCAGGGTGTTTTGGGAAAAACTGTTTTTT. Protein product: CASRNFSRVFWEKLFF.

CDR3 loop: CASSPQDPTGPYEQYF. The CDR3 DNA follows: TGTGCCAGCTCACCCCAAGACCCGACAGGCCCCTACGAGCAGTACTTC. V is TRBV18 and J is TRBJ2-7; TRBD1 is a possible D gene (6 bases). V was pared by 3 bases and J by 2 bases, with 17 bases between. Germline loops: CDR1 KGHSH, CDR2 LQKENI. The CDR3 extends over 16 amino acids.

The V and J genes are TRBV29-1 and TRBJ1-5, with D unresolved. CDR1 and CDR2 (germline): SQVTM, ANQGSEA. V was clipped by 4 bases and J by 12 bases, with 13 bases between them. This CDR3 spans 11 amino acids. Written as DNA, the CDR3 is TGCAGCGTTGGTACCAGGATAAGCCAGCATTTT. Its protein product is CSVGTRISQHF.

This clone was found many times. The rearrangement links TRBV5-1 to TRBJ1-1; TRBD1 matches 8 bases. The V gene end was trimmed by 0 bases and the J gene end by 4 bases; junction bases not matched to a gene: 8. The CDR3 length is 16 residues. Looked up from germline, CDR1 is SGHRS and CDR2 is YFSETQ. The CDR3 reads CASSLVAGGDGTEAFF. CDR3 coding DNA: TGCGCCAGCAGCTTGGTTGCAGGGGGCGATGGCACTGAAGCTTTCTTT.

This CDR3 is CASSLGGSYNEQFF. The DNA of the CDR3 is TGCGCCAGCAGCTTGGGCGGTTCCTACAATGAGCAGTTCTTC. The chain links TRBV5-1 to TRBJ2-1, with no clear D. Germline V gene lookup returns CDR1 SGHRS and CDR2 YFSETQ. The CDR3 runs to 14 residues. Trimming cost V 0 bases and J 1 base, with 5 bases left between them. Filled out from reference TRBV5-1 and TRBJ2-1, the complete variable domain reads KAGVTQTPRYLIKTRGQQVTLSCSPISGHRSVSWYQQTPGQGLQFLFEYFSETQRNKGNFPGRFSGRQFSNSRSEMNVSTLELGDSALYLCASSLGGSYNEQFFGPGTRLTVL.

This chain uses TRBV30 with TRBJ2-7, with TRBD1 matching 7 bases. J lost 2 bases, V lost 0 bases, and 1 base had no gene match. The germline V gene encodes CDR1 GTSNPN and CDR2 SVGIG (reference sequence). CDR3 length: 13 residues. CDR3 bases: TGTGCCTGGAGTGTAGGGGGCGCCTACGAGCAGTACTTC. As protein: CAWSVGGAYEQYF.

CDR3 residues: CASSLGGGHTEAFF. The CDR3 nucleotides read TGTGCCAGCAGCTTGGGAGGGGGTCACACTGAAGCTTTCTTT. The chain links TRBV5-5 to TRBJ1-1, with D possibly being TRBD1 (6 bases). V lost 0 bases, J lost 3 bases, and 9 bases lay in between. Germline V gene data show CDR1 as SGHKS and CDR2 as YYEKEE (reference sequence). The CDR3 has 14 amino acids.

The chain joins TRBV3-1 (or the pseudogene TRBV3-2) to TRBJ1-2; 7 bases align to TRBD1. Germline loops: CDR1 LGHDT, CDR2 YNNKEL (reference sequence). The CDR3 runs to 16 residues. Germline trimming cut 5 bases from V and 7 bases from J; bases unmatched to any gene: 16. The CDR3 region is CASSWDRPVGRGGYTF. The CDR3 coding sequence is TGTGCCAGCAGCTGGGACAGACCCGTGGGAAGAGGTGGCTACACCTTC.

The chain couples TRBV18 to TRBJ1-1, with D possibly TRBD1 on 6 matching bases. The germline V gene has CDR1 KGHSH and CDR2 LQKENI. The CDR3 length is 14 residues. V lost 8 bases and J lost 0, with 13 bases in between. CDR3 residues: CASQPGQMNTEAFF. The DNA of the CDR3 is TGTGCCAGCCAACCGGGACAAATGAACACTGAAGCTTTCTTT.

The chain combines TRBV14 with TRBJ2-3; tentatively, D is TRBD2 (5 bases). Trimming left V 0 bases short and J 2 bases short, with 18 bases between. CDR3 length: 18 amino acids. The germline V gene encodes CDR1 SGHDN and CDR2 FVKESK. The CDR3 loop reads CASSQETGSAGYTDTQYF. CDR3 DNA sequence: TGTGCCAGCAGCCAAGAAACGGGAAGCGCCGGATACACAGATACGCAGTATTTT.

This chain joins TRBV27 and TRBJ1-2; D may be TRBD1 (6 bases). CDR3 length equals 16 residues. Germline CDR1 reads MNHEY; CDR2 reads SMNVEV (reference sequence). V dropped 5 bases and J dropped 2 bases, with 18 bases sitting between them. For the CDR3, the DNA is TGTGCCAGCAGTCCGATGGACAGTAGGGACAACTATGGCTACACCTTC. Its protein product is CASSPMDSRDNYGYTF.

The CDR3 DNA reads TGCGCCAGCAGCCCGGCTAGGGGTTTGGAAGCTTTCTTT. Translating it yields CASSPARGLEAFF. The rearrangement links TRBV5-1 to TRBJ1-1; possible D gene TRBD1, 5 bases. The CDR3 loop spans 13 amino acids. Germline values: CDR1 SGHRS, CDR2 YFSETQ. Trimming pared 4 bases from V and 8 bases from J, leaving 15 bases between.

V usage is TRBV19 and J usage is TRBJ2-7; 10 bases match TRBD1. From germline, CDR1 is LNHDA and CDR2 SQIVND (reference sequence). J was trimmed by 5 bases and V by 6 bases; bases with no gene match: 7. This CDR3 is built from 14 residues. The CDR3 DNA reads as TGTGCCAGTAGGCTGGGACAGGGGTTCGACGAGCAGTACTTC. Residues: CASRLGQGFDEQYF. Combining the CDR3 with reference TRBV19 and TRBJ2-7 gives the whole variable domain DGGITQSPKYLFRKEGQNVTLSCEQNLNHDAMYWYRQDPGQGLRLIYYSQIVNDFQKGDIAEGYSVSREKKESFPLTVTSAQKNPTAFYLCASRLGQGFDEQYFGPGTRLTVT.

The rearrangement uses TRBV6-5 and TRBJ1-5; 8 nucleotides align to TRBD1. The germline V gene has CDR1 MNHEY and CDR2 SVGAGI. V lost 4 bases, J lost 7 bases, and 6 bases stayed unmatched. The CDR3 spans 14 residues. In nucleotides, the CDR3 is TGTGCCAGCAGTTTGCAGGGGGCGAAGCAGCCCCAGCATTTT. Its translation is CASSLQGAKQPQHF.

This chain links TRBV7-6 with TRBJ1-4; perhaps TRBD1 as D (5 bases). Germline V CDR1 and CDR2: SGHVS, FNYEAQ. Between the trimmed V and J ends, which lost 2 bases and 8 bases, there was a span of 15 bases. This CDR3 comprises 15 residues. The CDR3 sequence is CASSLSPGAGEKLFF. CDR3 DNA sequence: TGTGCCAGCAGCTTAAGCCCTGGGGCAGGCGAAAAACTGTTTTTT.

V is TRBV4-2 and J is TRBJ1-2; D is ambiguous. V lost 2 bases and J 5 bases, leaving 9 bases between the germline ends. This CDR3 has 13 residues. Germline assignment: CDR1 LGHNA and CDR2 YNFKEQ. For the CDR3, the DNA is TGTGCCAGCAGCCAACGGGAGGGATATGGCTACACCTTC. Protein product: CASSQREGYGYTF.

The chain links TRBV18 to TRBJ1-6; TRBD1 matches at 9 bases. This CDR3 contains 16 residues. The junction had 8 bases not matched to a gene; V was cut back by 5 bases and J by 6 bases. The germline gives CDR1 KGHSH, CDR2 LQKENI. The CDR3 protein is CASSLGQGETNSPLHF. CDR3 DNA sequence: TGTGCCAGCTCATTGGGACAGGGAGAGACTAATTCACCCCTCCACTTT.

The chain joins TRBV4-3 to TRBJ2-2; weak D call: TRBD1 (5 bases). V was clipped by 9 bases and J by 1 base, with 12 bases between them. CDR1 is LGHNA and CDR2 is YSLEER in the germline V gene. The CDR3 sequence is 14 residues long. The CDR3 loop reads CASKQVWNTGELFF. CDR3 in DNA: TGCGCCAGTAAACAGGTTTGGAACACCGGGGAGCTGTTTTTT.

The V call is TRBV5-4, the J call TRBJ2-5; the D gene is possibly TRBD1 (5 bases). V lost 0 bases and J lost 2, with 11 bases in between. The CDR3 length is 15 residues. The germline CDR1 and CDR2 sequences are SGHNT and YYREEE (reference sequence). The CDR3 DNA is TGTGCCAGCAGCTTGGCGCCACAGGCACAAGAGACCCAGTACTTC. Protein product: CASSLAPQAQETQYF. Combining the CDR3 with reference TRBV5-4 and TRBJ2-5 gives the whole variable domain ETGVTQSPTHLIKTRGQQVTLRCSSQSGHNTVSWYQQALGQGPQFIFQYYREEENGRGNFPPRFSGLQFPNYSSELNVNALELDDSALYLCASSLAPQAQETQYFGPGTRLLVL.